A selection of T cell receptor beta chains follows, all from one sample in a study of T cell changes during pregnancy in multiple sclerosis. The repertoire was sequenced with immunoSEQ multiplex PCR; TCRdb's copy has only in-frame clones and lacks some. The sample includes some 25,000 clones, approximately 86% of them seen just once. Here the sequenced sample was CD4+ T cells from peripheral blood mononuclear cells, taken in the second trimester of pregnancy. Every receptor here comes from a female donor in good health, enrolled as a control in a pregnancy study. Each CDR3 is given with its conserved first and last residue. The D gene is left open where the match is weak. Only some rows state a clone size, as once, few, many or a class for expanded clones.

size: .
D: .
V: TRBV9
J: TRBJ2-7
DNA: TGTGCCAGCGGGGCAGGGTTAGGCGAGCAGTACTTC
CDR3: CASGAGLGEQYF

size: .
D: .
V: TRBV4-2
J: TRBJ1-4
DNA: TGTGCCAGCAGCCAAGATCTATTGGGACTCGGACCAGAAAAACTGTTTTTT
CDR3: CASSQDLLGLGPEKLFF

size: .
D: TRBD1
V: TRBV9
J: TRBJ1-6
DNA: TGTGCCAGCAGCTCGGACAGGGGGAACTCACCCCTCCACTTT
CDR3: CASSSDRGNSPLHF

size: once
D: TRBD1
V: TRBV11-2
J: TRBJ2-5
DNA: TGTGCCAGCAGCTCGCAGGGGGTATCAGAGACCCAGTACTTC
CDR3: CASSSQGVSETQYF

size: .
D: TRBD2
V: TRBV6-1
J: TRBJ2-5
DNA: TGTGCCAGCGCCCGGGGGGGAGAGACCCAGTACTTC
CDR3: CASARGGETQYF

size: .
D: .
V: TRBV19
J: TRBJ2-5
DNA: TGTGCCAGTAGTCAAAGGGGCCAACCCCAAGAGACCCAGTACTTC
CDR3: CASSQRGQPQETQYF

size: .
D: .
V: TRBV7-3
J: TRBJ2-7
DNA: TGTGCCAGCAGCTTGCGCCCTGCCTACGAGCAGTACTTC
CDR3: CASSLRPAYEQYF

size: once
D: .
V: TRBV11-2
J: TRBJ1-6
DNA: TGTGCCAGCAGTTTACGGCGGGTGGGTAATTCACCCCTCCACTTT
CDR3: CASSLRRVGNSPLHF

size: .
D: .
V: TRBV19
J: TRBJ2-4
DNA: TGTGCCAGCAGACCCCAGGGGGCCAAAAACATTCAGTACTTC
CDR3: CASRPQGAKNIQYF

size: .
D: TRBD2
V: TRBV27
J: TRBJ2-1
DNA: TGTGCCAGCAGTTGGACTAGCGCCCACAATGAGCAGTTCTTC
CDR3: CASSWTSAHNEQFF

size: .
D: TRBD2
V: TRBV5-4
J: TRBJ2-7
DNA: TGTGCCAGCAGCTTGCTCAAGCGGGGGCTCTACGAGCAGTACTTC
CDR3: CASSLLKRGLYEQYF

size: .
D: .
V: TRBV5-1
J: TRBJ1-1
DNA: TGCGCCAGCATAGAACAGCCGGGGATGAACACTGAAGCTTTCTTT
CDR3: CASIEQPGMNTEAFF

size: .
D: TRBD1
V: TRBV25-1
J: TRBJ2-6
DNA: TGTGCCAGCAGTCAATTAGGGGGCCCCGGCTCTGGGGCCAACGTCCTGACTTTC
CDR3: CASSQLGGPGSGANVLTF

size: .
D: TRBD2
V: TRBV7-3
J: TRBJ2-3
DNA: TGTGCCAGCAGCTTACGAAGCGGGGGGAACACAGATACGCAGTATTTT
CDR3: CASSLRSGGNTDTQYF

size: once
D: TRBD1
V: TRBV7-9
J: TRBJ1-2
DNA: TGTGCCAGCAGCCGTGGACAGGGGGCTAACTATGGCTACACCTTC
CDR3: CASSRGQGANYGYTF

size: .
D: .
V: TRBV5-4
J: TRBJ2-1
DNA: TGTGCCAGCAGCCCTGGAGGCCACAATGAGCAGTTCTTC
CDR3: CASSPGGHNEQFF

size: .
D: .
V: TRBV18
J: TRBJ1-1
DNA: TGTGCCAGCTCACCCCAACAGGTGAACACTGAAGCTTTCTTT
CDR3: CASSPQQVNTEAFF

size: once
D: .
V: TRBV5-5
J: TRBJ1-2
DNA: TGTGCCAGCAGGCGGACGGTGGGAGGCCATGGCTACACCTTC
CDR3: CASRRTVGGHGYTF

size: .
D: TRBD1
V: TRBV7-3
J: TRBJ2-5
DNA: TGTGCCAGCAGCTCTAACAGGGGAAAGACCCAGTACTTC
CDR3: CASSSNRGKTQYF

size: .
D: TRBD2
V: TRBV10-3
J: TRBJ2-1
DNA: TGTGCCATCAACCCTAGCGGGAGGGCCAACAATGAGCAGTTCTTC
CDR3: CAINPSGRANNEQFF

size: .
D: .
V: TRBV7-3
J: TRBJ1-2
DNA: TGTGCCAGCAGCGACCGGGGCTATGGCTACACCTTC
CDR3: CASSDRGYGYTF

size: few
D: TRBD1
V: TRBV7-9
J: TRBJ2-7
DNA: TGTGCCAGCAGGTCCGGGACAGGGTCCTACGAGCAGTACTTC
CDR3: CASRSGTGSYEQYF

size: .
D: TRBD2
V: TRBV7-3
J: TRBJ2-5
DNA: TGTGCCAGCAGCTTAGGAGCGGGGGGCTTTGAGACCCAGTACTTC
CDR3: CASSLGAGGFETQYF

size: .
D: TRBD1
V: TRBV27
J: TRBJ1-2
DNA: TGTGCCAGCAGTACCAGACAGGGCCATGGCTACACCTTC
CDR3: CASSTRQGHGYTF

size: .
D: .
V: TRBV28
J: TRBJ1-1
DNA: TGTGCCAGCAGTTTTCTGGTCGGTCGTCTCACTGAAGCTTTCTTT
CDR3: CASSFLVGRLTEAFF

size: .
D: .
V: TRBV5-6
J: TRBJ2-7
DNA: TGTGCCAGCAGCTTTGGGGGGATCTCCTACGAGCAGTACTTC
CDR3: CASSFGGISYEQYF

size: .
D: TRBD1
V: TRBV18
J: TRBJ1-5
DNA: TGTGCCAGCTCATTGGGACAGCCCTATAGCAATCAGCCCCAGCATTTT
CDR3: CASSLGQPYSNQPQHF

size: .
D: TRBD2
V: TRBV6-1
J: TRBJ2-1
DNA: TGTGCCAGTATGCTAGCGGGTATCTCCTACAATGAGCAGTTCTTC
CDR3: CASMLAGISYNEQFF

size: .
D: TRBD1
V: TRBV6-5
J: TRBJ1-2
DNA: TGTGCCAGCAGCGACAGGGGGTTTGGCTACACCTTC
CDR3: CASSDRGFGYTF

size: .
D: .
V: TRBV19
J: TRBJ2-1
DNA: TGTGCCAGTAGTCGGGGTGCGGCGGGTGAGCAGTTCTTC
CDR3: CASSRGAAGEQFF

size: .
D: TRBD1
V: TRBV10-2
J: TRBJ2-5
DNA: TGCGCCAGCAGAGACAGGGGCACCCGGGACGAGACCCAGTACTTC
CDR3: CASRDRGTRDETQYF

size: .
D: TRBD2
V: TRBV27
J: TRBJ2-7
DNA: TGTGCCAGCAGTCTAGAGGTGGGGGGGGCCTACGAGCAGTACTTC
CDR3: CASSLEVGGAYEQYF

size: .
D: TRBD1
V: TRBV7-2
J: TRBJ1-2
DNA: TGTGCCAGCAGCTTACCAGGGGGCATTAACTATGGCTACACCTTC
CDR3: CASSLPGGINYGYTF

size: few
D: TRBD2
V: TRBV11-2
J: TRBJ2-7
DNA: TGTGCCAGCAGCTTAATACCTAGCGGAGATGAGCAGTACTTC
CDR3: CASSLIPSGDEQYF

size: .
D: .
V: TRBV7-8
J: TRBJ1-5
DNA: TGTGCCAGCAGCTTATGGTTGGCAGGGAACAATCAGCCCCAGCATTTT
CDR3: CASSLWLAGNNQPQHF

size: .
D: TRBD1
V: TRBV7-9
J: TRBJ2-7
DNA: TGTGCCAGCTCCCGGGACAGGGCCTCCTACGAGCAGTACTTC
CDR3: CASSRDRASYEQYF

size: .
D: .
V: TRBV19
J: TRBJ1-4
DNA: TGTGCCAGTGAACGTCGGCGGTGGAGTAATGAAAAACTGTTTTTT
CDR3: CASERRRWSNEKLFF

size: .
D: TRBD2
V: TRBV7-3
J: TRBJ2-1
DNA: TGTGCCAGCAGCCCCTCGCATAGCGGGTTTACCTACAATGAGCAGTTCTTC
CDR3: CASSPSHSGFTYNEQFF

size: .
D: .
V: TRBV12-5
J: TRBJ2-5
DNA: TGTGCTAGTGGTCCCGGGGGGCGGGCCGAGACCCAGTACTTC
CDR3: CASGPGGRAETQYF

size: once
D: TRBD2
V: TRBV5-1
J: TRBJ2-7
DNA: TGCGCCAGCAGCTTGGCGGGAGGGCCGATCGAGCAGTACTTC
CDR3: CASSLAGGPIEQYF

size: once
D: TRBD1
V: TRBV4-3
J: TRBJ2-3
DNA: TGCGCCAGCAGCCTGGGACAGGGGGGAGATACGCAGTATTTT
CDR3: CASSLGQGGDTQYF

size: .
D: .
V: TRBV4-3
J: TRBJ2-3
DNA: TGCGCCAGCAGCACCTCGGGTAGCGGACCGAGTCTAGATACGCAGTATTTT
CDR3: CASSTSGSGPSLDTQYF

size: .
D: .
V: TRBV9
J: TRBJ1-6
DNA: TGTGCCAGCAGCGTAGAAGGGGGGGAGGTAGGGACCCTCCACTTT
CDR3: CASSVEGGEVGTLHF

size: once
D: TRBD1
V: TRBV19
J: TRBJ1-2
DNA: TGTGCCAGTAGTGAACAGGGGTCGTTTTGGTATGGCTACACCTTC
CDR3: CASSEQGSFWYGYTF

size: .
D: .
V: TRBV7-9
J: TRBJ2-5
DNA: TGTGCCAGCAGGCAACTAGGGGGAAGCCAAGAGACCCAGTACTTC
CDR3: CASRQLGGSQETQYF

size: .
D: .
V: TRBV7-9
J: TRBJ2-1
DNA: TGTGCCAGCAGCACTAGAAAGTTTAGTGACAATGAGCAGTTCTTC
CDR3: CASSTRKFSDNEQFF

size: few
D: .
V: TRBV5-1
J: TRBJ1-2
DNA: TGCGCCAGCAGCTTGGGGCATTCTGCCCACGGCTACACCTTC
CDR3: CASSLGHSAHGYTF

size: once
D: TRBD2
V: TRBV28
J: TRBJ2-5
DNA: TGTGCCAGCAGTTTGCCTAGCGGGAGGGACCAAGAGACCCAGTACTTC
CDR3: CASSLPSGRDQETQYF

size: .
D: TRBD1
V: TRBV9
J: TRBJ2-5
DNA: TGTGCCAGCAGCCCAGGACAGGGGGTAAGGCAAGAGACCCAGTACTTC
CDR3: CASSPGQGVRQETQYF

size: .
D: .
V: TRBV6-4
J: TRBJ2-2
DNA: TGTGCCAGCAGTGCGGACAGCAACACCGGGGAGCTGTTTTTT
CDR3: CASSADSNTGELFF

size: .
D: TRBD2
V: TRBV5-1
J: TRBJ2-5
DNA: TGCGCCAGCAGCTCTCTAGCGGGGGAGATAGAGACCCAGTACTTC
CDR3: CASSSLAGEIETQYF

size: .
D: TRBD2
V: TRBV6-6
J: TRBJ2-5
DNA: TGTGCCAGCAGTTACGTGACTAGCGGAGCCCGGCAGACCCAGTACTTC
CDR3: CASSYVTSGARQTQYF

size: .
D: TRBD2
V: TRBV9
J: TRBJ2-5
DNA: TGTGCCAGCAGCTCCGGACTAGCGGGATACGACCTCCAAGAGACCCAGTACTTC
CDR3: CASSSGLAGYDLQETQYF

size: .
D: TRBD2
V: TRBV7-3
J: TRBJ2-1
DNA: TGTGCCAGCAGCTATATACTAGCGGGAGGATCGGAGCAGTTCTTC
CDR3: CASSYILAGGSEQFF

size: .
D: .
V: TRBV5-1
J: TRBJ2-5
DNA: TGCGCCAGCAGGACAGAACAAGATGGGACCCAGTACTTC
CDR3: CASRTEQDGTQYF

size: .
D: .
V: TRBV6-1
J: TRBJ2-2
DNA: TGTGCCAGCAGTGTTACTCCACCGGGACAACTTACGACCGGGGAGCTGTTTTTT
CDR3: CASSVTPPGQLTTGELFF

size: few
D: TRBD1
V: TRBV5-1
J: TRBJ1-6
DNA: TGCGCCAGCAGCTCATCTCCCAGGGACAGGGGATCACCCCTCCACTTT
CDR3: CASSSSPRDRGSPLHF